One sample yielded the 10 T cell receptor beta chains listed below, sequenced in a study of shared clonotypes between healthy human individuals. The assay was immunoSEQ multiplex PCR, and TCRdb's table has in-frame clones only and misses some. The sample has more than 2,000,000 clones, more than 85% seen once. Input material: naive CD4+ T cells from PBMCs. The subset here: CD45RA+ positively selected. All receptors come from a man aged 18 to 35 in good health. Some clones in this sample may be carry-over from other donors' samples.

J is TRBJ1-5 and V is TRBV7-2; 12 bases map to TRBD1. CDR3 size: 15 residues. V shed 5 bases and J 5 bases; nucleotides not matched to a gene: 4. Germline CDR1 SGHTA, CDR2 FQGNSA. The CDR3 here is CASSLGQGADQPQHF. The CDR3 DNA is TGTGCCAGCAGCCTGGGACAGGGGGCGGATCAGCCCCAGCATTTT.

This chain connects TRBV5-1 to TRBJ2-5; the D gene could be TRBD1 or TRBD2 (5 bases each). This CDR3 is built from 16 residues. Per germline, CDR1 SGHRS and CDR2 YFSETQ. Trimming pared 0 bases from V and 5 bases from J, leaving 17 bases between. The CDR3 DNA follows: TGCGCCAGCAGCTTGGCCTCAGCAGGGCGAGGGGAGACCCAGTACTTC. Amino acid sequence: CASSLASAGRGETQYF.

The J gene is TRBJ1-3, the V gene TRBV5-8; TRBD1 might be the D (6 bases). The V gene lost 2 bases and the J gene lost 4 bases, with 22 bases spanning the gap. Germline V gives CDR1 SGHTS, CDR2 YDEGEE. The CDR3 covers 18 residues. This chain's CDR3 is CASSLGFGQTPTGNTIYF. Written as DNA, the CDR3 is TGTGCCAGCAGCTTAGGCTTTGGACAGACCCCGACGGGAAACACCATATATTTT.

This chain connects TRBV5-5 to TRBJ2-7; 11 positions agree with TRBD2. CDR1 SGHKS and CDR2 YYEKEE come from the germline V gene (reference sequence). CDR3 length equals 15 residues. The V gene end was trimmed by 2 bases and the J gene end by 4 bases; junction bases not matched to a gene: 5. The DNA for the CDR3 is TGTGCCAGCAGCTTCAGACTAGCGGGAAATTACGAGCAGTACTTC. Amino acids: CASSFRLAGNYEQYF.

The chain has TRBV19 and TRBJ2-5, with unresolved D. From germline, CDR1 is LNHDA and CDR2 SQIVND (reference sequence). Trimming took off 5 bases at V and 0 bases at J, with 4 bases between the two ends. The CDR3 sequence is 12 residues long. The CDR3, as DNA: TGTGCCAGTAGTGGGGACCAAGAGACCCAGTACTTC. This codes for CASSGDQETQYF.

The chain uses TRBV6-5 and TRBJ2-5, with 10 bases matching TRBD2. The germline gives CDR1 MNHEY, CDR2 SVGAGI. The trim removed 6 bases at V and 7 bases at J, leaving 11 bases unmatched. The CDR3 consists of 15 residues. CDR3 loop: CASRALAGPRGTQYF. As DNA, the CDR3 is TGTGCCAGCAGGGCACTAGCGGGGCCGCGGGGGACCCAGTACTTC.

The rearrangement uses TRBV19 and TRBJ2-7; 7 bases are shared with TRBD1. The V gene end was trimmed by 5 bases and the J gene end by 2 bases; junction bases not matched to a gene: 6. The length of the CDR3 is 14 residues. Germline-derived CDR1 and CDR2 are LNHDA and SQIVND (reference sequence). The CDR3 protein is CASSRQRGPYEQYF. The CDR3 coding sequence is TGTGCCAGTAGTCGCCAAAGGGGGCCCTACGAGCAGTACTTC.

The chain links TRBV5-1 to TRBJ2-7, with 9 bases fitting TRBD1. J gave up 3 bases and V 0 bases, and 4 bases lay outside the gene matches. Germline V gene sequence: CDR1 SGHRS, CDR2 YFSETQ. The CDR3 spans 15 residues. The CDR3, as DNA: TGCGCCAGCAGCTTGGGGACAGGGGCGAACTACGAGCAGTACTTC. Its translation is CASSLGTGANYEQYF.

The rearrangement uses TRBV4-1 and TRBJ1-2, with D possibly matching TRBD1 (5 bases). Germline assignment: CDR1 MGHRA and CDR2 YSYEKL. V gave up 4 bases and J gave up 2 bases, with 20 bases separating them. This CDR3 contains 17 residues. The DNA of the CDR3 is TGCGCCAGCAGCCCTTTTGCAATGGGGGGTGAAAACTATGGCTACACCTTC. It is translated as CASSPFAMGGENYGYTF.

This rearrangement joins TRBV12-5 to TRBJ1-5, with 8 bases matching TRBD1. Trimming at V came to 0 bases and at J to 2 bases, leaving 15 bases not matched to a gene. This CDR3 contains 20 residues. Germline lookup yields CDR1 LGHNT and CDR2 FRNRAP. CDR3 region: CASGLVSTPAGGAGNQPQHF. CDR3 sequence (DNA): TGTGCTAGTGGTTTGGTATCGACCCCCGCAGGGGGCGCGGGCAATCAGCCCCAGCATTTT.